The rows below give T cell receptor beta chains drawn from one sample of a study of blood T cell repertoires in COVID-19. The assay was immunoSEQ multiplex PCR, and TCRdb's table has in-frame clones only and misses some. Of 250,000 to 300,000 clones listed, 70% to 90% were seen once; the top ten hold approximately 6.6%. Sequenced input: PBMCs or T cells enriched from blood (not recorded which). The receptors were gathered from a woman aged 45-60 years who had been exposed to COVID-19. Each CDR3 is given with its conserved first and last residue. D genes are given only for firm matches. A clone size is listed for some rows: how often the clone was seen (once, few, many), or a class if it is expanded.

V	D	J	size	DNA	CDR3
TRBV21-1	-	TRBJ2-1	-	TGTGCCAGCAGCAAAGAGGCAGGGGTGAACGTCAATGAGCAGTTCTTC	CASSKEAGVNVNEQFF
TRBV7-9	-	TRBJ1-1	few	TGTGCCAGCAGCCCTATCGCGACTGAAGCTTTCTTT	CASSPIATEAFF
TRBV5-1	-	TRBJ1-1	-	TGCGCCAGCAGCCCGGACTACAGCCGCGGCACTGAAGCTTTCTTT	CASSPDYSRGTEAFF
TRBV21-1	-	TRBJ2-3	-	TGTGCCACCCTAGGACTAGCGGACACAGATACGCAGTATTTT	CATLGLADTDTQYF
TRBV7-9	-	TRBJ2-2	-	TGTGCCAGCAGCCTTGGGGGGACGGCCGGGGAGCTGTTTTTT	CASSLGGTAGELFF
TRBV12-3/TRBV12-4	-	TRBJ1-1	-	TGTGCCAGTCAGAAAATGAACACTGAAGCTTTCTTT	CASQKMNTEAFF
TRBV7-9	-	TRBJ2-7	-	TGTGCCAGCAGCCCAGATACCCGCTACGAGCAGTACTTC	CASSPDTRYEQYF
TRBV6-5	-	TRBJ1-1	-	TGTGCCAGCAGTTACGACAGGCTTGCCGAAGCTTTCTTT	CASSYDRLAEAFF
TRBV11-1	-	TRBJ2-7	-	TGTGCCAGCAGCTTAAGTCGGGCCTACGAGCAGTACTTC	CASSLSRAYEQYF
TRBV14	-	TRBJ1-4	-	TGTGCCAGCAGTCCGCTGGGGAGGGGGACAACTAATGAAAAACTGTTTTTT	CASSPLGRGTTNEKLFF
TRBV29-1	-	TRBJ2-3	-	TGCAGCGTTGACGCAGATACGCAGTATTTT	CSVDADTQYF
TRBV19	-	TRBJ1-5	once	TGTGCCAGTAGTAAAAAGACACGCGGGCATCAGCCCCAGCATTTT	CASSKKTRGHQPQHF
TRBV7-9	-	TRBJ2-6	-	TGTGCCAGCAGCTTAGTCGTTGGACTCTCTGGGGCCAACGTCCTGACTTTC	CASSLVVGLSGANVLTF
TRBV19	-	TRBJ1-2	-	TGTGCCAGTAGTCTAACCTCCGGGGTAGACGGCTACACCTTC	CASSLTSGVDGYTF
TRBV7-2	-	TRBJ1-1	-	TGTGCCAGCAGCTTAGAAGGGGCGGGAACTGAAGCTTTCTTT	CASSLEGAGTEAFF
TRBV12-3/TRBV12-4	TRBD2	TRBJ2-1	few	TGTGCCAGCAGAATAGCGGGGGGACTAGGGTTCTTC	CASRIAGGLGFF
TRBV28	-	TRBJ1-6	-	TGTGCCAGCAGTTTAGTGGGGGGACCCTCGAATTCACCCCTCCACTTT	CASSLVGGPSNSPLHF
TRBV29-1	TRBD1	TRBJ1-3	-	TGCAGCGTTGCGACAGGGGGCGGAAACACCATATATTTT	CSVATGGGNTIYF
TRBV29-1	-	TRBJ1-1	-	TGCAGCGTTGAGAACAGGGATCCGGACACTGAAGCTTTCTTT	CSVENRDPDTEAFF
TRBV7-3	TRBD1	TRBJ2-3	-	TGTGCCAGCAGCTTGACAGGGGGCCTCAGGGATACGCAGTATTTT	CASSLTGGLRDTQYF
TRBV2	-	TRBJ2-7	-	TGTGCCAGCAGACCCGTTAGGAGTGGGGAGCAGTACTTC	CASRPVRSGEQYF
TRBV24-1	TRBD1	TRBJ2-7	-	TGTGCCACCAGTGATTCTAAGCCAGGGACAGGGGAATACGAGCAGTACTTC	CATSDSKPGTGEYEQYF
TRBV5-1	-	TRBJ1-1	-	TGCGCCAGCACCCTAAGCCCCCTAACGAACACTGAAGCTTTCTTT	CASTLSPLTNTEAFF
TRBV7-2	TRBD1	TRBJ1-6	-	TGTGCCAGCAGCGGGGGACAGTTCAGCTCACCCCTCCACTTT	CASSGGQFSSPLHF
TRBV16	-	TRBJ1-5	-	TGTGCCAGTTCCTACCGGAGGGTCGATCAGCCCCAGCATTTT	CASSYRRVDQPQHF
TRBV19	-	TRBJ1-1	-	TGTGCCAGCACCCAGGGTCCGGAGCGCGAAGCTTTCTTT	CASTQGPEREAFF
TRBV10-3	TRBD1	TRBJ1-4	-	TGTGCCATCAGTGCCGACAGGGGACAGGATGAAAAACTGTTTTTT	CAISADRGQDEKLFF
TRBV5-4	TRBD2	TRBJ2-5	-	TGTGCCAGCAGCTTGTCCTCAGCGGGGGGCGCTGGGACCCAGTACTTC	CASSLSSAGGAGTQYF
TRBV2	-	TRBJ1-2	-	TGTGCCAGCAGCGTCACGGGGTACACCTTC	CASSVTGYTF
TRBV5-4	-	TRBJ2-3	-	TGTGCCAGCAGCTTGGTTGGGCCAGATACGCAGTATTTT	CASSLVGPDTQYF
TRBV5-1	TRBD1	TRBJ1-5	-	TGCGCCAGCAGCGCCACAGGGGGCGGTCAGCCCCAGCATTTT	CASSATGGGQPQHF
TRBV5-1	-	TRBJ2-2	-	TGCGCCAGCAGTTTGACACCCCTCGACACCGGGGAGCTGTTTTTT	CASSLTPLDTGELFF
TRBV2	-	TRBJ1-3	-	TGTGCCAGCGCTCTGAGCTCTGGAAACACCATATATTTT	CASALSSGNTIYF
TRBV9	TRBD2	TRBJ2-1	-	TGTGCCAGCAGCGTAGTTACGCCCGGACTAGTCTCCGTCCCGTACAATGAGCAGTTCTTC	CASSVVTPGLVSVPYNEQFF
TRBV25-1	-	TRBJ2-5	-	TGTGCCAGCAGTGAAATGGCAGGGGAGACCCAGTACTTC	CASSEMAGETQYF
TRBV5-8	-	TRBJ1-2	-	TGTGCCAGCAGCGAGGGACAAGCTAACTATGGCTACACCTTC	CASSEGQANYGYTF
TRBV30	TRBD1	TRBJ1-4	-	TGTGCCTGGGGGGACAGAGGGATCATTGCAACTAATGAAAAACTGTTTTTT	CAWGDRGIIATNEKLFF
TRBV27	TRBD1	TRBJ1-1	-	TGTGCCAGCAGTTCCACCTCGACAGGGTGGAACACTGAAGCTTTCTTT	CASSSTSTGWNTEAFF
TRBV7-8	TRBD1	TRBJ2-7	-	TGTGCCAGCAGCTTAATCCAGGGGGCACGCGAGCAGTACTTC	CASSLIQGAREQYF
TRBV6-5	-	TRBJ1-2	-	TGTGCCAGCAGTCCCGGGAAGGGCGGCTATGGCTACACCTTC	CASSPGKGGYGYTF
TRBV30	TRBD1	TRBJ1-5	-	TGTGCCTGGAGCACCGGGACAGGACAACAGCCCCAGCATTTT	CAWSTGTGQQPQHF
TRBV24-1	TRBD2	TRBJ2-5	-	TGTGCCACCAGTGACACCGGGACTCTCGGGGGGGAGACCCAGTACTTC	CATSDTGTLGGETQYF
TRBV27	-	TRBJ2-7	-	TGTGCCAGCAGTCCTCGGCCAGCAGTTTATGCGGGGCAGGGACCTACGAAGCAGTACTTC	CASSPRPAVYAGQGPTKQYF
TRBV2	TRBD1	TRBJ1-5	-	TGTGCCAGCAGTGCAGGGGGTTGGCAGCCCCAGCATTTT	CASSAGGWQPQHF
TRBV29-1	-	TRBJ2-5	-	TGCAGCGTTGAAGGCGCCTTCGTCGAGACCCAGTACTTC	CSVEGAFVETQYF
TRBV5-8	-	TRBJ2-3	-	TGTGCCAGCAGCTTACATCATACGCAGTATTTT	CASSLHHTQYF
TRBV6-2/TRBV6-3	-	TRBJ2-5	-	TGTGCCAGCAGTTACCCGTTCGGGCGGGAAGAGGAGACCCAGTACTTC	CASSYPFGREEETQYF
TRBV10-3	-	TRBJ2-7	-	TGTGCCATCAGTGTTGTTTCGGGTGTCCGTCGGGACGAGCAGTACTTC	CAISVVSGVRRDEQYF
TRBV30	-	TRBJ1-1	-	TGTGCCTGGGACAGTAAGAGTGCCATGAACACTGAAGCTTTCTTT	CAWDSKSAMNTEAFF
TRBV6-1	TRBD2	TRBJ2-7	-	TGTGCCAGCAGTTCCTTCAGCGGGGGTATCGAGCAGTACTTC	CASSSFSGGIEQYF
TRBV7-6	TRBD2	TRBJ2-5	-	TGTGCCAGCAGCTTGGGACTAGCGGGGGGCCAAGAGACCCAGTACTTC	CASSLGLAGGQETQYF
TRBV7-9	TRBD1	TRBJ1-2	-	TGTGCCAGCAGCTTGACAGGGGAAGGCTACACCTTC	CASSLTGEGYTF
TRBV23-1	-	TRBJ2-5	-	TGCGCCAGCAGTCAATATTCGGCCCCCCCTAGCCCCCGGTTTCAAGAGACCCAGTACTTC	CASSQYSAPPSPRFQETQYF
TRBV6-5	TRBD2	TRBJ2-5	-	TGTGCCAGCAGTTACTTGCCTGGGGGGGAAGAGACCCAGTACTTC	CASSYLPGGEETQYF
TRBV19	TRBD1	TRBJ1-5	-	TGTGCCAGTTCCCGGGACAGGGGGCTTTCGGGCTTTCGGTCTAGCAATCAGCCCCAGCATTTT	CASSRDRGLSGFRSSNQPQHF
TRBV7-2	-	TRBJ2-5	-	TGTGCCAGCAGCTTAGCCCCGTGGCGGGCTCAAGAGACCCAGTACTTC	CASSLAPWRAQETQYF
TRBV10-3	-	TRBJ2-2	-	TGTGCCACCCCGGGACACAACACCGGGGAGCTGTTTTTT	CATPGHNTGELFF
TRBV11-3	TRBD2	TRBJ2-5	-	TGTGCCAGCAGCTTAGGGGCTCGGGGGACTACAGAGACCCAGTACTTC	CASSLGARGTTETQYF
TRBV18	-	TRBJ1-2	-	TGTGCCAGCGGGGCCCGGGACTATGGCTACACCTTC	CASGARDYGYTF
TRBV6-1	-	TRBJ1-2	-	TGTGCCAGCAGTGAATTAAGACACATCACCAAAGATGGCTACACCTTC	CASSELRHITKDGYTF